Below, 14 T cell receptor beta chains from the same sample are listed, as sequenced in a study of T-cell reconstitution after alpha-beta-depleted transplantation in children (dated by TCRdb to about 2016). The method behind the library was PCR. The sample was run on an Illumina HiSeq 2500. Molecular barcoding was employed in the preparation of TCR libraries, with unique molecular identifiers being used to normalize TCRbeta repertoire quantification. The public reads were quality trimmed at Q25 with fastp and then assembled into clones with MiXCR by TCRdb, keeping productive beta chains. Entries that share a CDR3 protein sequence are merged under the most common genes and DNA. The sample includes about 500,000 distinct CDR3 sequences, with 32% observed a single time. The ten largest account for 2% to 2.5% of the sample. Material: PBMCs from the stem cell graft donor, obtained from the stem cell graft. Every receptor here comes from a human donor who donated a stem cell graft to a child with aplastic anemia.

V and J are TRBV29-1 and TRBJ1-2; D gene uncertain. Trimming left V 1 base short and J 4 bases short, with 7 bases between. CDR1 is SQVTM and CDR2 is ANQGSEA in the germline V gene. The CDR3 totals 12 residues. The CDR3 spells CSVEGGSYGYTF. CDR3 DNA sequence: TGCAGCGTTGAAGGCGGCAGCTATGGCTACACCTTC. Looking up the rest from reference TRBV29-1 and TRBJ1-2 gives the full variable domain: SAVISQKPSRDICQRGTSLTIQCQVDSQVTMMFWYRQQPGQSLTLIATANQGSEATYESGFVIDKFPISRPNLTFSTLTVSNMSPEDSSIYLCSVEGGSYGYTFGSGTRLTVV.

This chain joins TRBV5-1 and TRBJ2-7; 7 positions match TRBD2. The germline V gene encodes CDR1 SGHRS and CDR2 YFSETQ. V trimming: 3 bases; J trimming: 6 bases; junction bases outside the gene matches: 6. The CDR3 consists of 13 residues. In DNA form, the CDR3 reads TGCGCCAGCAGCTGGGGGGGGAGGGTCGAGCAGTACGTC. Its protein product is CASSWGGRVEQYV.

This clonotype was seen only a few times. The chain carries TRBV7-6 and TRBJ2-1; possibly TRBD2 for D (5 bases). Germline loops: CDR1 SGHVS, CDR2 FNYEAQ. V gave up 1 base and J gave up 10 bases, with 23 bases separating them. This CDR3 comprises 17 residues. The CDR3 reads CASSLDWASRFMEEQFF. In DNA form, the CDR3 reads TGTGCCAGCAGCTTAGATTGGGCTAGCAGGTTTATGGAGGAGCAGTTCTTC.

The V and J genes are TRBV7-2 and TRBJ2-7; 7 bases fit TRBD1. V was pared by 5 bases and J by 5 bases, with 9 bases of the junction left unmatched. CDR3 size: 14 residues. Germline V CDR1 and CDR2: SGHTA, FQGNSA. The CDR3 reads CASSLGTAGHEQYF. As DNA, the CDR3 is TGTGCCAGCAGCCTCGGGACAGCCGGCCACGAGCAGTACTTC.

This clonotype appeared a few times. The CDR3 coding sequence is TGTGCCACCATGTCCGGGGGAGGCACAGATACGCAGTATTTT. Encoded protein: CATMSGGGTDTQYF. The chain recombines TRBV5-6 with TRBJ2-3, with D maybe TRBD2 (6 bases). Germline V CDR1 and CDR2: SGHDT, YYEEEE. V was shortened by 9 bases and J by 1 base, with 15 bases between the two germline ends. This CDR3 spans 14 amino acids.

The V call is TRBV4-3, the J call TRBJ2-6, with D possibly matching TRBD1 (5 bases). The CDR3 loop spans 16 amino acids. Germline V gene lookup returns CDR1 LGHNA and CDR2 YSLEER. Trimming left V 4 bases short and J 2 bases short, with 12 bases between. CDR3 DNA: TGCGCCAGCAGCCCGGGTGAAGGGGCTGGGGCCAACGTCCTGACTTTC. It specifies CASSPGEGAGANVLTF.

DNA for the CDR3: TGTGCCACCAGGCAGGGCACCGGGGAGCTGTTTTTT. Translation: CATRQGTGELFF. The chain links TRBV24-1 to TRBJ2-2, with a weak D call TRBD1 (5 bases). V was pared by 7 bases and J by 4 bases, with 6 bases between. Per the germline V gene, CDR1 is KGHDR and CDR2 is SFDVKD. This CDR3 has 12 residues.

V and J are TRBV29-1 and TRBJ2-3, with D tentatively TRBD1 or TRBD2 (5 bases each). CDR3 length: 12 amino acids. Germline V gene lookup returns CDR1 SQVTM and CDR2 ANQGSEA. The V end lost 7 bases, the J end lost 4 bases, and 12 bases lay between the germline ends. In DNA, the CDR3 is TGCAGCGGCCGGGACGGGCCAGATACGCAGTATTTT. Translation: CSGRDGPDTQYF.

This clonotype was found a few times. The rearrangement joins TRBV30 to TRBJ2-1; a weak D match, TRBD1 (6 bases). Between the trimmed V and J ends, which lost 2 bases and 2 bases, there was a span of 13 bases. The CDR3 sequence is 15 residues long. Germline V gene data show CDR1 as GTSNPN and CDR2 as SVGIG (reference sequence). CDR3 amino acids: CAWSRGGYAYNEQFF. Here the CDR3 DNA reads TGTGCCTGGAGTCGTGGGGGCTACGCCTACAATGAGCAGTTCTTC.

This clonotype was picked up a small number of times. The rearrangement links TRBV18 to TRBJ2-1; D might be TRBD2 (5 bases). With 1 base removed from V and 1 base from J, the gap between germline ends came to 5 bases. Looked up from germline, CDR1 is KGHSH and CDR2 is LQKENI. The CDR3 runs 14 residues. The CDR3 DNA reads TGTGCCAGCTCACCACAGCGGTCCTACAATGAGCAGTTCTTC. Translated, it gives CASSPQRSYNEQFF.

The chain combines TRBV29-1 with TRBJ2-1, with a tentative D call TRBD2 (5 bases). V was pared by 7 bases and J by 6 bases, with 16 bases between. This CDR3 comprises 13 residues. Looked up from germline, CDR1 is SQVTM and CDR2 is ANQGSEA. Here the CDR3 DNA reads TGCAGCGAGAACCCTGCAGCGGCCAATGAGCAGTTCTTC. It codes for CSENPAAANEQFF.

This clonotype was found a few times. The J gene is TRBJ2-3, the V gene TRBV5-6; 8 nucleotides agree with TRBD2. The CDR3 sequence is 16 residues long. CDR1 is SGHDT and CDR2 is YYEEEE in the germline V gene. V was clipped by 1 base and J by 3 bases; unmatched bases: 7. The CDR3: CASSLRSGSGTDTQYF. As DNA, the CDR3 is TGTGCCAGCAGCTTGAGAAGCGGGAGTGGAACAGATACGCAGTATTTT. Supplemented by reference TRBV5-6 and TRBJ2-3, the full variable domain reads DAGVTQSPTHLIKTRGQQVTLRCSPKSGHDTVSWYQQALGQGPQFIFQYYEEEERQRGNFPDRFSGHQFPNYSSELNVNALLLGDSALYLCASSLRSGSGTDTQYFGPGTRLTVL.

In nucleotides, the CDR3 is TGTGCCAGCAGGTCCTCCGGGACAACTAATGAAAAACTGTTTTTT. Translated: CASRSSGTTNEKLFF. The chain is built from TRBV5-4 and TRBJ1-4; no clear D. Germline assignment: CDR1 SGHNT and CDR2 YYREEE (reference sequence). Trimming cost V 5 bases and J 0 bases, with 11 bases left between them. This CDR3 spans 15 amino acids.

This chain uses TRBV12-3 or TRBV12-4 with TRBJ2-2; D is unresolved. Trimming removed 5 bases from V and 4 bases from J, with 8 bases in between. This CDR3 is 13 amino acids long. This chain's CDR3 is CASSEQTTGELFF. CDR3 bases: TGTGCCAGCAGTGAGCAGACCACCGGGGAGCTGTTTTTT.